These 24 T cell receptor beta chains were sequenced from one sample in a study of cytomegalovirus exposure and HLA in healthy donors. The PCR had 60 Vbeta and 13 Jbeta primers. The method was immunoSEQ multiplex PCR; TCRdb's version includes in-frame clones alone and lacks a portion of them. The table lists about 120,000 clones, 70% to 80% of them singletons. The sample comprised PBMCs. The receptors shown here come from a middle-aged woman in good health and CMV-seropositive.

This clone has just one count. The chain recombines TRBV7-3 with TRBJ2-2; D gene unclear. The CDR3 covers 13 residues. Germline values: CDR1 SGHTA, CDR2 FQGTGA. The V and J ends lost 5 bases and 4 bases respectively, with 8 bases between them. CDR3 sequence (DNA): TGTGCCAGCAGCCCCACAGCCACCGGGGAGCTGTTTTTT. It codes for CASSPTATGELFF.

V is TRBV9 and J is TRBJ2-7, with TRBD1 matching 7 bases. Germline V gives CDR1 SGDLS, CDR2 YYNGEE. With V trimmed by 3 bases and J by 0 bases, 6 bases remained unmatched. CDR3 length: 15 amino acids. In DNA form, the CDR3 reads TGTGCCAGCAGCGCAGAGTGGGACAGCTCCTACGAGCAGTACTTC. This gives the protein CASSAEWDSSYEQYF. The full variable domain, completed using reference TRBV9 and TRBJ2-7, is DSGVTQTPKHLITATGQRVTLRCSPRSGDLSVYWYQQSLDQGLQFLIQYYNGEERAKGNILERFSAQQFPDLHSELNLSSLELGDSALYFCASSAEWDSSYEQYFGPGTRLTVT.

This clone appeared once. The same CDR3 can be traced to other DNA sequences in this sample. This chain connects TRBV7-2 to TRBJ1-2; 10 bases are a match to TRBD1. The CDR3 is 14 residues long. Germline values: CDR1 SGHTA, CDR2 FQGNSA. J gave up 2 bases and V 5 bases, and 2 bases lay outside the gene matches. The CDR3 sequence is CASSPGQGNYGYTF. The CDR3 bases are TGTGCCAGCAGCCCGGGACAGGGGAACTATGGCTACACCTTC.

The gene calls are TRBV4-3 and TRBJ2-7; D is possibly TRBD2 (7 bases). This CDR3 contains 16 residues. Trimming took 4 bases from V and 4 from J, leaving 20 bases between them. Germline V gene data show CDR1 as LGHNA and CDR2 as YSLEER. This chain's CDR3 is CASSPEVGGLFYEQYF. The CDR3 region has the DNA TGCGCCAGCAGCCCGGAGGTGGGGGGGCTCTTTTACGAGCAGTACTTC.

The rearrangement links TRBV7-9 to TRBJ2-2; TRBD1 matches 7 bases. V was pared by 11 bases and J by 0 bases, with 3 bases of the junction left unmatched. Germline V gene lookup returns CDR1 SEHNR and CDR2 FQNEAQ (reference sequence). The CDR3 length is 13 residues. CDR3 in amino acids: CAGGQSNTGELFF. The CDR3 bases are TGTGCCGGGGGACAGTCGAACACCGGGGAGCTGTTTTTT. The variable domain in full, completed from reference TRBV7-9 and TRBJ2-2, reads DTGVSQNPRHKITKRGQNVTFRCDPISEHNRLYWYRQTLGQGPEFLTYFQNEAQLEKSRLLSDRFSAERPKGSFSTLEIQRTEQGDSAMYLCAGGQSNTGELFFGEGSRLTVL.

This chain connects TRBV7-8 to TRBJ1-3, with a weak D call TRBD1 (5 bases). V was shortened by 5 bases and J by 3 bases, with 17 bases between the two germline ends. The CDR3 is 16 amino acids. Looked up from germline, CDR1 is SGHVS and CDR2 is FQNEAQ. The CDR3 sequence: CASSAPQGNGGNTIYF. CDR3 nucleotide sequence: TGTGCCAGCAGCGCACCCCAGGGAAATGGTGGAAACACCATATATTTT.

A few counts support this clone. The chain is built from TRBV19 and TRBJ1-5, with a tentative D call TRBD1 (6 bases). V dropped 1 base and J dropped 5 bases, with 12 bases sitting between them. This CDR3 region has 15 residues. From germline, CDR1 is LNHDA and CDR2 SQIVND (reference sequence). The CDR3: CASSIGDTTYQPQHF. CDR3 bases: TGTGCCAGTAGTATAGGGGACACGACCTATCAGCCCCAGCATTTT.

This clone is a singleton in its sample. The V gene is TRBV25-1, the J gene TRBJ2-7, with a weak D call TRBD1 (6 bases). The ends were cut back, 2 bases at V and 3 bases at J, with 8 bases in the middle. This CDR3 contains 13 residues. Germline V gene lookup returns CDR1 MGHDK and CDR2 SYGVNS. The CDR3 reads CASSEGGLYEQYF. The CDR3 DNA reads as TGTGCCAGCAGTGAAGGGGGCCTCTACGAGCAGTACTTC.

Of note for this clone: A junction end diverges from the germline sequence, so it may reflect a read error. The rearrangement links TRBV6-1 to TRBJ1-5; TRBD1 might be the D (6 bases). CDR3 length equals 14 residues. Looked up from germline, CDR1 is MNHNS and CDR2 is SASEGT. The CDR3 nucleotides read TGTGCCAGCAGTGGCCGACGGGACAATCAACCCCAGCATTTT. Its translation is CASSGRRDNQPQHF.

This clone was seen just once. The genes are TRBV7-2 and TRBJ2-7; D gene uncertain. The CDR3 spans 11 residues. V gave up 5 bases and J gave up 4 bases, with 6 bases separating them. Per germline, CDR1 SGHTA and CDR2 FQGNSA. In DNA, the CDR3 is TGTGCCAGCAGCGTAAAATACGAGCAGTACTTC. Translated: CASSVKYEQYF.

CDR3 residues: CVTGGPLYGYTF. CDR3 bases: TGTGTCACCGGAGGCCCACTCTATGGCTACACCTTC. The chain links TRBV11-2 to TRBJ1-2; D unclear. The CDR3 loop spans 12 amino acids. Per the germline V gene, CDR1 is SGHAT and CDR2 is FQNNGV.

The rearrangement uses TRBV15 and TRBJ2-7, with 7 bases that match TRBD1. The length of the CDR3 is 15 residues. Trimming at V came to 3 bases and at J to 1 base, leaving 6 bases not matched to a gene. Germline V CDR1 and CDR2: LNHNV, YYDKDF (reference sequence). CDR3 in DNA: TGTGCCACCAGCAGGGAAGTGGGACAGTCCTACGAGCAGTACTTC. As protein: CATSREVGQSYEQYF.

The chain links TRBV7-9 to TRBJ1-3, with 8 bases aligning to TRBD1. The CDR3 has 15 amino acids. Losses at the gene ends were 0 bases for V and 8 bases for J; bases not matched to a gene: 6. Germline CDR1 and CDR2: SEHNR and FQNEAQ (reference sequence). CDR3 sequence (DNA): TGTGCCAGCAGCTTAGCGAGTACAGGGGGAGACACCATATATTTT. Translated: CASSLASTGGDTIYF.

The J gene is TRBJ1-1, the V gene TRBV4-2; D perhaps matches TRBD1 (6 bases). The CDR3 is 14 amino acids. Trimming cost V 0 bases and J 10 bases, with 15 bases left between them. CDR1 is LGHNA, CDR2 YNFKEQ, per germline. CDR3 protein: CASSQEEVPRGAFF. CDR3 nucleotides: TGTGCCAGCAGCCAAGAAGAGGTTCCCAGGGGAGCTTTCTTT.

This rearrangement joins TRBV6-5 to TRBJ1-5, with a weak D call TRBD1 (6 bases). CDR1 MNHEY and CDR2 SVGAGI come from the germline V gene. Trimming removed 4 bases at V and 0 bases at J, with 10 bases between. The CDR3 has 15 amino acids. DNA for the CDR3: TGTGCCAGCAGTTTTTCCAGGGGTAGCAATCAGCCCCAGCATTTT. Translation gives CASSFSRGSNQPQHF.

The chain employs TRBV5-1 and TRBJ1-6; D unresolved. The CDR3 runs to 15 residues. V was pared by 4 bases and J by 0 bases, with 8 bases between. Germline V CDR1 and CDR2: SGHRS, YFSETQ. This CDR3 is CASSPRSSYNSPLHF. In nucleotides, the CDR3 is TGCGCCAGCAGCCCACGCAGCTCCTATAATTCACCCCTCCACTTT. The whole variable domain, remainder taken from reference TRBV5-1 and TRBJ1-6, is KAGVTQTPRYLIKTRGQQVTLSCSPISGHRSVSWYQQTPGQGLQFLFEYFSETQRNKGNFPGRFSGRQFSNSRSEMNVSTLELGDSALYLCASSPRSSYNSPLHFGNGTRLTVT.

The CDR3 nucleotides are TGTGCCAGCAGCTTTGAGACTAGCGGGGGGTTTGGAGATACGCAGTATTTT. This encodes CASSFETSGGFGDTQYF. The chain couples TRBV5-4 to TRBJ2-3, with 13 bases identical to TRBD2. The CDR3 contains 17 residues. Germline V gives CDR1 SGHNT, CDR2 YYREEE (reference sequence). The trim removed 2 bases at V and 5 bases at J, leaving 8 bases unmatched. Full variable domain (outside the CDR3, taken from reference TRBV5-4 and TRBJ2-3): ETGVTQSPTHLIKTRGQQVTLRCSSQSGHNTVSWYQQALGQGPQFIFQYYREEENGRGNFPPRFSGLQFPNYSSELNVNALELDDSALYLCASSFETSGGFGDTQYFGPGTRLTVL.

The sample holds a few counts of this clone. This chain joins TRBV6-1 and TRBJ1-5, with 12 bases identical to TRBD1. The CDR3 totals 16 residues. The germline V gene has CDR1 MNHNS and CDR2 SASEGT. J was trimmed by 9 bases and V by 2 bases; bases with no gene match: 8. CDR3 region: CASSEPGQGASRPQHF. In DNA form, the CDR3 reads TGTGCCAGCAGTGAACCGGGACAGGGGGCCTCAAGGCCCCAGCATTTT.

The chain links TRBV18 to TRBJ1-3; a possible D gene is TRBD1 (5 bases). The V and J ends lost 2 bases and 2 bases respectively, with 10 bases between them. The CDR3 extends over 15 amino acids. Germline lookup yields CDR1 KGHSH and CDR2 LQKENI. This CDR3 is CASSPSTAPGNTIYF. CDR3 in DNA: TGTGCCAGCTCACCATCGACAGCCCCTGGAAACACCATATATTTT.

This clone was recorded a few times. The J gene is TRBJ1-1, the V gene TRBV6-6, with D uncertain. Germline assignment: CDR1 MNHNY and CDR2 SVGAGI (reference sequence). This CDR3 has 13 residues. Trimming took off 2 bases at V and 1 base at J, with 5 bases between the two ends. In nucleotides, the CDR3 is TGTGCCAGCAGTTACCGCAGGAACACTGAAGCTTTCTTT. It translates to CASSYRRNTEAFF.

This chain uses TRBV10-2 with TRBJ1-5, with TRBD1 matching 8 bases. J lost 4 bases, V lost 4 bases, and 6 bases had no gene match. Germline V gene sequence: CDR1 WSHSY, CDR2 SAAADI. This CDR3 contains 15 residues. CDR3 residues: CASSATGVGNQPQHF. In DNA, the CDR3 is TGCGCCAGCAGTGCGACAGGGGTAGGGAATCAGCCCCAGCATTTT.

The DNA of the CDR3 is TGTGCCAGCAGCTTAGTCCCGGGAGGAAGCAATCAGCCCCAGCATTTT. It translates to CASSLVPGGSNQPQHF. The chain couples TRBV7-8 to TRBJ1-5; D call uncertain. CDR3 length: 16 residues. V lost 1 base, J lost 1 base, and 11 bases lay in between. The V gene's germline CDR1 is SGHVS and CDR2 FQNEAQ.

This chain connects TRBV27 to TRBJ1-5; D perhaps matches TRBD1 (6 bases). The CDR3 runs 13 residues. V gave up 3 bases and J gave up 7 bases, with 10 bases separating them. Germline-derived CDR1 and CDR2 are MNHEY and SMNVEV (reference sequence). CDR3 loop: CASSFRGGQPQHF. CDR3 nucleotides: TGTGCCAGCAGTTTCAGGGGCGGGCAGCCCCAGCATTTT.

The chain carries TRBV5-1 and TRBJ2-6, with TRBD1 matching over 7 bases. V gave up 7 bases and J gave up 0 bases; unmatched junction bases: 7. Germline loops: CDR1 SGHRS, CDR2 YFSETQ. This CDR3 is built from 16 residues. The CDR3 DNA sequence: TGCGCCAGCCGTTCTACAGGGGCCTCTGGGGCCAACGTCCTGACTTTC. Amino acids: CASRSTGASGANVLTF. Supplemented by reference TRBV5-1 and TRBJ2-6, the full variable domain reads KAGVTQTPRYLIKTRGQQVTLSCSPISGHRSVSWYQQTPGQGLQFLFEYFSETQRNKGNFPGRFSGRQFSNSRSEMNVSTLELGDSALYLCASRSTGASGANVLTFGAGSRLTVL.